A selection of T cell receptor beta chains follows, all from one sample in a study of cytomegalovirus exposure and HLA in healthy donors. Assay used: immunoSEQ multiplex PCR; TCRdb lists only in-frame clones, some missing. This sample yields about 160,000 clones, of which around 80% are seen a single time; over 0.95% belongs to the top ten. The sample was PBMCs. These receptors all stem from a woman between 40 and 50 years old in good health and CMV-seronegative. The CDR3 runs from the conserved cysteine through the conserved F or W. The D gene is left open where the match is weak. Clone size is stated in some rows and not others, as once, few, many or a class when expanded.

d_gene	abundance	j_gene	v_gene	CDR3nt	CDR3aa
.	.	TRBJ1-1	TRBV30	TGTGCCTGGATGAGGGTGAGCTTAACTGAAGCTTTCTTT	CAWMRVSLTEAFF
TRBD1	.	TRBJ2-1	TRBV30	TGTGCCTGGAGTGTAGGACAGGACAATGAGCAGTTCTTC	CAWSVGQDNEQFF
TRBD1	.	TRBJ1-2	TRBV4-1	TGCGCCAGCAGCCAAGATCGAGGACAGGGGAACTATGGCTACACCTTC	CASSQDRGQGNYGYTF
.	.	TRBJ1-5	TRBV6-6	TGTGCCACCCACACCGGCCGGGGGAGCGGCAATCAGCCCCAGCATTTT	CATHTGRGSGNQPQHF
TRBD1	.	TRBJ2-4	TRBV2	TGTGCCAGCAGTCCTGAGACAGGGGCCAAAAACATTCAGTACTTC	CASSPETGAKNIQYF
.	.	TRBJ1-5	TRBV7-8	TGTGCCAGCAGCCCGGGGGGACGCTACGATCAGCCCCAGCATTTT	CASSPGGRYDQPQHF
TRBD2	.	TRBJ2-7	TRBV5-4	TGTGCCAGCAGCCTCCGGCGGGGAGGGGAGGACGAGCAGTACTTC	CASSLRRGGEDEQYF
TRBD1	.	TRBJ1-5	TRBV2	TGTGCCAGCAGTGAAGGGACAGGGAATCAGCCCCAGCATTTT	CASSEGTGNQPQHF
.	.	TRBJ1-1	TRBV30	TGTGCCTGGATCCCGACGGGGGATGAAGCTTTCTTT	CAWIPTGDEAFF
.	.	TRBJ1-1	TRBV18	TGTGCCAGCGCAAGGGGAACGGACGCCGGCACTGAAGCTTTCTTT	CASARGTDAGTEAFF
.	.	TRBJ2-1	TRBV29-1	TGCAGCGTGTCCATTTCAAGGCCCGCGGGTCTTTACAATGAGCAGTTCTTC	CSVSISRPAGLYNEQFF
TRBD1	.	TRBJ2-4	TRBV6-4	TGTGCCAGCAGTGCCGCCGACAGGGGGCGAGCCAAAAACATTCAGTACTTC	CASSAADRGRAKNIQYF
.	once	TRBJ2-7	TRBV28	TGTGCCAGCAGTCTAAAAGCCTACGAGCAGTACTTC	CASSLKAYEQYF
TRBD1	.	TRBJ2-5	TRBV12-5	TGTGCTAGTGGTTCCCCCGACAGGGAAGAGACCCAGTACTTC	CASGSPDREETQYF
.	once	TRBJ2-1	TRBV2	TGTGCCACCGCCCGGGATAACTGGGACAATGAGCAGTTCTTC	CATARDNWDNEQFF
TRBD1	.	TRBJ1-1	TRBV9	TGTGCCAGCAGCCCCCGGCTACAGGGGGGGAACACTGAAGCTTTCTTT	CASSPRLQGGNTEAFF
.	.	TRBJ1-1	TRBV15	TGTGCCACCAGCAGGGGGGGGGATGACACTGAAGCTTTCTTT	CATSRGGDDTEAFF
TRBD1	.	TRBJ1-2	TRBV28	TGTGCCAGCGGGGACAGCCCTATTTATGGCTACACCTTC	CASGDSPIYGYTF
.	few	TRBJ2-3	TRBV14	TGTGCCAGCAGCCAAGACGGGGGGCAAACTATCACAGATACGCAGTATTTT	CASSQDGGQTITDTQYF
.	.	TRBJ1-6	TRBV2	TGTGCCAGCAGTACGACCAGGTCTAATTCACCCCTCCACTTT	CASSTTRSNSPLHF
.	.	TRBJ1-2	TRBV7-9	TGTGCCAGCAGCCTGGATACCCTACAGTACACCTTC	CASSLDTLQYTF
TRBD1	once	TRBJ1-1	TRBV5-1	TGCGCCAGCAGCTTGGTGGACAGGGACCAAGCTTTCTTT	CASSLVDRDQAFF
.	.	TRBJ1-4	TRBV30	TGTGCCTTCAAAGGTGGAGGTCTAGAACTGTTTTTT	CAFKGGGLELFF
TRBD1	.	TRBJ1-3	TRBV7-3	TGTGCCAGCAGCGCTGGGACAGAGGCTGGAAACACCATATATTTT	CASSAGTEAGNTIYF
TRBD2	.	TRBJ2-7	TRBV19	TGTGCCAGTAGTCCCACCACGTCGGGGGGAGGCTACGAGCAGTACTTC	CASSPTTSGGGYEQYF
.	few	TRBJ1-2	TRBV18	TGTGCCAGCTCACCGGAAAATCTGAACAGCTATGGCTACACCTTC	CASSPENLNSYGYTF
TRBD1	.	TRBJ2-7	TRBV5-1	TGCGCCAGCAGCTTGACCAGGGGGCTAAACGAGCAGTACTTC	CASSLTRGLNEQYF
TRBD2	.	TRBJ2-1	TRBV7-6	TGTGCCAGCAGCGCCGGGACTAGCAATGAGCAGTTCTTC	CASSAGTSNEQFF
.	.	TRBJ2-6	TRBV5-1	TGCGCCAGCAGTTCACAGGGGACTTCTGGGGCCAACGTCCTGACTTTC	CASSSQGTSGANVLTF
TRBD1	.	TRBJ2-6	TRBV7-6	TGTGCCAGCAGCATCCCGGGACAGGGTTCTGGGGCCAACGTCCTGACTTTC	CASSIPGQGSGANVLTF
.	.	TRBJ1-1	TRBV21-1	TGTGCCAGCAGCCCCACTCGACTCCTGCCTGGGAACACTGAAGCTTTCTTT	CASSPTRLLPGNTEAFF
.	.	TRBJ1-1	TRBV5-1	TGCGCCAGCAGCCCGGACAGTACGAACACTGAAGCTTTCTTT	CASSPDSTNTEAFF
TRBD1	.	TRBJ2-5	TRBV29-1	TGCAGCGTTGCAGGGACAGGGGGGGGTGTGGAGACCCAGTACTTC	CSVAGTGGGVETQYF
TRBD1	few	TRBJ1-1	TRBV5-1	TGCGCCAGCAGCTTGGGGCAGGGGGCGATGCCTGAAGCTTTCTTT	CASSLGQGAMPEAFF
TRBD1	.	TRBJ1-4	TRBV28	TGTGCCAGCAGTTCCGGACAGGGGGCCCTCTCAACTAATGAAAAACTGTTTTTT	CASSSGQGALSTNEKLFF
TRBD2	.	TRBJ2-7	TRBV6-1	TGTGCCAGCAGTGGCGGGACTAGCGGAACCTACGAGCAGTACTTC	CASSGGTSGTYEQYF
TRBD2	.	TRBJ2-7	TRBV27	TGTGCCAGCAGTTTCGGGACTAGCGGGACCTACGAGCAGTACTTC	CASSFGTSGTYEQYF